The table lists the clone carrying this T cell receptor beta chain with a few counts. What it recognizes is unknown. These data belong to a study of T cell responses to AZD1222 COVID-19 vaccine. The CDR3 runs 15 residues. Germline V gives CDR1 ENHRY, CDR2 SYGVKD. The ends lost 6 bases at V and 7 bases at J; junction bases unmatched: 10. TCRdb's copy holds only in-frame clones and misses some; the assay was immunoSEQ multiplex PCR. The sample lists 90,000 to 110,000 clones, around 90% seen once, with around 13% in the top ten. Notes on the study in general: The donor cohort was predominantly white British with a female majority, and clonal diversity may have been underestimated. The study identified only a handful of AZD1222 recipients as seropositive at baseline. Regions 160-218 and 743-854 held dominance among vaccine-associated CD4 TCRs, which spanned spike.

Source: peripheral blood, taken on day 0 of MenACWY control vaccination. The receptor was isolated from an adult in good health. The chain recombines TRBV10-3 with TRBJ1-5; 9 bases fit TRBD1. The CDR3 nucleotides are TGTGCCATCAGGTCGGGACAGGGTAACGGCCAGCCCCAGCATTTT. This encodes CAIRSGQGNGQPQHF.